This T cell receptor (beta chain) emerged from a study of control samples from healthy donors and cancer patients. Trimming left V 6 bases short and J 1 base short, with 15 bases between. The germline gives CDR1 LGHNT, CDR2 FRNRAP. CDR3 size: 15 residues. The protocol was immunoSEQ multiplex PCR, while the TCRdb copy is restricted to in-frame clones and leaves out a portion. The sample has more than 85,000 clones, around 89% seen once. Sequencing was carried out using PBMCs. The receptor was isolated from a woman aged 60 to 75 with lung cancer. The rearrangement uses TRBV12-5 and TRBJ1-2, with D unclear. The CDR3 is CASGNSQDLNYGYTF. CDR3 bases: TGTGCTAGTGGAAACTCCCAGGATCTTAACTATGGCTACACCTTC.